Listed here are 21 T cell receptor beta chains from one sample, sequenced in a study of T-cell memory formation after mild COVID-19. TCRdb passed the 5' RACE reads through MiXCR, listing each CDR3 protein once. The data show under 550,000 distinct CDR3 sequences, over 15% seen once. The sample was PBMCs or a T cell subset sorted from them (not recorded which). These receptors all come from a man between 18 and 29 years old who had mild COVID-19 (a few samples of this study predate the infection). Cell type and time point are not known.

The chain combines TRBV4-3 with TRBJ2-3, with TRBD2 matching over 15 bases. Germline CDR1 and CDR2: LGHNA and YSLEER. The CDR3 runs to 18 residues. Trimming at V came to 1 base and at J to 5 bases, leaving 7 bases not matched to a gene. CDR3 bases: TGCGCCAGCAGCCAAGGGACTAGCGGGGGGGCCCCCGGAGATACGCAGTATTTT. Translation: CASSQGTSGGAPGDTQYF.

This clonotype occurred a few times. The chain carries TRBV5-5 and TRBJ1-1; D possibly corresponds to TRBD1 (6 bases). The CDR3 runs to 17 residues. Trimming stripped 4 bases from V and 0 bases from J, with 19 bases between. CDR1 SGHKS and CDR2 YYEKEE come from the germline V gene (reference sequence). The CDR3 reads CASSRGLAGHMNTEAFF. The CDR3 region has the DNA TGTGCCAGCAGCCGGGGGTTGGCGGGACACATGAACACTGAAGCTTTCTTT.

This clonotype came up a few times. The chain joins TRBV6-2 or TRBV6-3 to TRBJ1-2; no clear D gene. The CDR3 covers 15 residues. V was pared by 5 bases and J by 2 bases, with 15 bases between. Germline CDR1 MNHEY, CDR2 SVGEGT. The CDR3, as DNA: TGTGCCAGCAGTCACCACGGTCAGGCCAACTATGGCTACACCTTC. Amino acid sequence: CASSHHGQANYGYTF.

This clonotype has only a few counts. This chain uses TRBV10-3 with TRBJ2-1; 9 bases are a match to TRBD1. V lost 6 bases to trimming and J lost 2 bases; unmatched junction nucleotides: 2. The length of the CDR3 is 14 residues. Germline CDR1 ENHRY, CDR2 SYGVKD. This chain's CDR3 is CAISRQGAYNEQFF. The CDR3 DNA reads TGTGCCATCAGCCGACAGGGGGCCTACAATGAGCAGTTCTTC.

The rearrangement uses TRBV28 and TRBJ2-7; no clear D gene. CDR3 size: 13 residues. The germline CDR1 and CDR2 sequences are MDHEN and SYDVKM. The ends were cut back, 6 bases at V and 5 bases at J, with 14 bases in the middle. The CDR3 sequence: CASRQQLTHEQYV. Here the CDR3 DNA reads TGTGCCAGCAGACAACAGTTAACCCACGAGCAGTACGTC.

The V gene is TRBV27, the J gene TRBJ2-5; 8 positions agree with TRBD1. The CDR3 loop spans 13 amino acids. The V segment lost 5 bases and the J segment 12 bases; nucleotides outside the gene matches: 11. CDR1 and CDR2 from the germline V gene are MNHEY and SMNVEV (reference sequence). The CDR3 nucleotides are TGTGCCAGCAGTGATGGGACAGGCCCTTGGAAGTACTTC. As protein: CASSDGTGPWKYF.

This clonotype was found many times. CDR3 DNA sequence: TGCGCCAGCAGCTTGGGTCCGGGTTTGGGTACCATGAACACTGAAGCTTTCTTT. Protein: CASSLGPGLGTMNTEAFF. This chain links TRBV5-1 with TRBJ1-1, with D unresolved. V lost 0 bases to trimming and J lost 0 bases, with 18 bases between them. The CDR3 is 18 amino acids. Germline V gene sequence: CDR1 SGHRS, CDR2 YFSETQ. The full variable domain, its missing parts supplied by reference TRBV5-1 and TRBJ1-1, is KAGVTQTPRYLIKTRGQQVTLSCSPISGHRSVSWYQQTPGQGLQFLFEYFSETQRNKGNFPGRFSGRQFSNSRSEMNVSTLELGDSALYLCASSLGPGLGTMNTEAFFGQGTRLTVV.

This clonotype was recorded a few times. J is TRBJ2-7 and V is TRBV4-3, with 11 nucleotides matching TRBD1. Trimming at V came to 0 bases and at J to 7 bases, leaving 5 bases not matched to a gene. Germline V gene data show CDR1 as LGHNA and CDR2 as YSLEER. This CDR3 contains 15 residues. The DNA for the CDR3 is TGCGCCAGCAGCCAAGATGGGACAGGGGGAAGGGAGCAGTACTTC. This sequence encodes CASSQDGTGGREQYF.

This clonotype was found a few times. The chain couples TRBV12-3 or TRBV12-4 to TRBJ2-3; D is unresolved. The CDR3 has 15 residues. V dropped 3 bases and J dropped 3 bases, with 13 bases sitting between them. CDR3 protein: CASSFSFHSTDTQYF. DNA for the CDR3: TGTGCCAGCAGTTTCTCGTTTCATTCGACAGATACGCAGTATTTT.

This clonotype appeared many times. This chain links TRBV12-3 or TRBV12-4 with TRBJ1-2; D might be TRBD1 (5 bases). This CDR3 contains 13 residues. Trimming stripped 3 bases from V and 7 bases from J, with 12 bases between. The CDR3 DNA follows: TGTGCCAGCAGTTTTACAGGTCGGGTTGGCTACACCTTC. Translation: CASSFTGRVGYTF.

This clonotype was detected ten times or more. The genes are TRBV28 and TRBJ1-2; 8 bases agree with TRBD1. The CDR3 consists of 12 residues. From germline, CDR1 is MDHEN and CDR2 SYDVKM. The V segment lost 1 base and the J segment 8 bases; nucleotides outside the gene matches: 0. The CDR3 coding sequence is TGTGCCAGCAGTTTATCAGGGGGCGGCTACACCTTC. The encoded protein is CASSLSGGGYTF.

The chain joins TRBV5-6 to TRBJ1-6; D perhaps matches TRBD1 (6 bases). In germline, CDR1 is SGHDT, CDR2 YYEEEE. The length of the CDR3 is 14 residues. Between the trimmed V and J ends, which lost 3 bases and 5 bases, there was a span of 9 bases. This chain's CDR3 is CASSSTGNNSPLHF. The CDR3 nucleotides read TGTGCCAGCAGCTCAACAGGGAATAATTCACCCCTCCACTTT. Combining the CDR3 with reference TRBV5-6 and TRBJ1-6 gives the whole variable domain DAGVTQSPTHLIKTRGQQVTLRCSPKSGHDTVSWYQQALGQGPQFIFQYYEEEERQRGNFPDRFSGHQFPNYSSELNVNALLLGDSALYLCASSSTGNNSPLHFGNGTRLTVT.

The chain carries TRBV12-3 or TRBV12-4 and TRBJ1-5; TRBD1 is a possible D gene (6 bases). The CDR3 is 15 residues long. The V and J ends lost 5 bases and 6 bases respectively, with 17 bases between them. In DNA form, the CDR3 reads TGTGCCAGCAGTCCCCGAGGGGGGCAAGGTCAGCCCCAGCATTTT. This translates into CASSPRGGQGQPQHF.

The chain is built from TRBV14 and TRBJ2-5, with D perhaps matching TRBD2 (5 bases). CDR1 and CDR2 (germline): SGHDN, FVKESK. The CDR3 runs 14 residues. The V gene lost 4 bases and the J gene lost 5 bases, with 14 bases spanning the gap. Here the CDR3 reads CASSPQWGAETQYF. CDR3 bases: TGTGCCAGCAGCCCCCAATGGGGAGCGGAGACCCAGTACTTC.

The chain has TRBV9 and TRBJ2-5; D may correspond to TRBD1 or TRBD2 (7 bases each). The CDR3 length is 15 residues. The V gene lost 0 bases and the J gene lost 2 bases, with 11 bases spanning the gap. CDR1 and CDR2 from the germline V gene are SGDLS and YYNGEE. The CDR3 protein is CASSVGGGQQETQYF. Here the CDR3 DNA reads TGTGCCAGCAGCGTAGGGGGGGGACAGCAAGAGACCCAGTACTTC. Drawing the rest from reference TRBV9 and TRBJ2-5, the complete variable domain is DSGVTQTPKHLITATGQRVTLRCSPRSGDLSVYWYQQSLDQGLQFLIQYYNGEERAKGNILERFSAQQFPDLHSELNLSSLELGDSALYFCASSVGGGQQETQYFGPGTRLLVL.

In nucleotides, the CDR3 is TGTGCCAGCAGCTCGCAACGGGACGGGGAGAATGAAAAACTGTTTTTT. This encodes CASSSQRDGENEKLFF. V gene TRBV21-1 combines with J gene TRBJ1-4; the listed D gene, TRBD1, was not tested against the DNA. TRBV21-1 is reported as a pseudogene. This CDR3 spans 16 amino acids.

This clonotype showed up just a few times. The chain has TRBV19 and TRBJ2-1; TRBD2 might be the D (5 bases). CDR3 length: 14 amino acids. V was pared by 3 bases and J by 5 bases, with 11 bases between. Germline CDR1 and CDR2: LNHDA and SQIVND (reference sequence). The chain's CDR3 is CASSILGSNNEQFF. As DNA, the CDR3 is TGTGCCAGTAGTATTTTGGGGAGCAACAATGAGCAGTTCTTC. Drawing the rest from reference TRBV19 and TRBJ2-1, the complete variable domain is DGGITQSPKYLFRKEGQNVTLSCEQNLNHDAMYWYRQDPGQGLRLIYYSQIVNDFQKGDIAEGYSVSREKKESFPLTVTSAQKNPTAFYLCASSILGSNNEQFFGPGTRLTVL.

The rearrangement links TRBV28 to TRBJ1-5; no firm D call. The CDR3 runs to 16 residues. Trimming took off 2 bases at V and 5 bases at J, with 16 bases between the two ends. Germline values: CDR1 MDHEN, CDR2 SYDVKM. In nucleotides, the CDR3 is TGTGCCAGCAGTTTAGGCAGCCTGTATTTATATCAGCCCCAGCATTTT. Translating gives CASSLGSLYLYQPQHF. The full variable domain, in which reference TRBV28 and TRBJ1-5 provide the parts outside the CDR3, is DVKVTQSSRYLVKRTGEKVFLECVQDMDHENMFWYRQDPGLGLRLIYFSYDVKMKEKGDIPEGYSVSREKKERFSLILESASTNQTSMYLCASSLGSLYLYQPQHFGDGTRLSIL.

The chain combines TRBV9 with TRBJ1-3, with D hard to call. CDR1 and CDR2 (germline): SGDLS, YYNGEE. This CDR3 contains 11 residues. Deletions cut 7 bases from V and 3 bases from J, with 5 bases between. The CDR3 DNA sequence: TGTGCCAGCGGAGATGGAAACACCATATATTTT. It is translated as CASGDGNTIYF. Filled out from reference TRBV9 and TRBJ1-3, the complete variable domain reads DSGVTQTPKHLITATGQRVTLRCSPRSGDLSVYWYQQSLDQGLQFLIQYYNGEERAKGNILERFSAQQFPDLHSELNLSSLELGDSALYFCASGDGNTIYFGEGSWLTVV.

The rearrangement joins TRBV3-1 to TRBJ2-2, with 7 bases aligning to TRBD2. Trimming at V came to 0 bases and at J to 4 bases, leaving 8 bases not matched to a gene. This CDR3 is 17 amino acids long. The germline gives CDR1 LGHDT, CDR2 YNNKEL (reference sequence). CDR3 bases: TGTGCCAGCAGCCAAGATTGGGAGCGGGGTGTCACCGGGGAGCTGTTTTTT. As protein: CASSQDWERGVTGELFF.

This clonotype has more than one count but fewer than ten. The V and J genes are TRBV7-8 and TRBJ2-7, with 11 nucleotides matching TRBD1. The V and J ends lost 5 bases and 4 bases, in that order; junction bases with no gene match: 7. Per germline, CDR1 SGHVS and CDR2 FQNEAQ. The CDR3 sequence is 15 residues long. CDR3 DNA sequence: TGTGCCAGCAGCCAGGACGGACAGGGGGCTTACGAGCAGTACGTC. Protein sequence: CASSQDGQGAYEQYV.